This T cell receptor beta chain is drawn from a study of T-cell reconstitution after alpha-beta-depleted transplantation in children. Study conclusions and caveats: Newly produced T cells mostly provided counts and TCRbeta diversity after one year, as hyperexpanded clones declined. In some patients, recipient T cells and intrathymic progenitors surviving conditioning explained high day-60 diversity. It was reported that alpha-beta T cells came from several hundred expanded graft clones (about two months after transplant).

The TCRbeta library was prepared with unique molecular identifiers. MiXCR was run by TCRdb on the PCR reads, yielding one entry per CDR3 protein. In the table there are approximately 500,000 distinct CDR3 sequences, 10% to 13% of which are singletons. Trimming pared 0 bases from V and 2 bases from J, leaving 9 bases between. The CDR3 loop spans 15 amino acids. In germline, CDR1 is SGHRS, CDR2 YFSETQ. This clonotype has a count of ten or more. Its antigen is still unknown. Here the sequenced sample was PBMCs, taken before TCRalphabeta/CD19-depleted stem cell transplant. The TCR sequence derives from a child younger than 10 with inherited bone marrow failure, due to receive a stem cell transplant. The V call is TRBV5-1, the J call TRBJ2-1, with D perhaps TRBD2 (6 bases). CDR3 loop: CASSLDGGAYNEQFF. In nucleotides, the CDR3 is TGCGCCAGCAGCTTGGACGGAGGGGCCTACAATGAGCAGTTCTTC.